The 11 T cell receptor beta chains given below trace back to one sample, sequenced in a study of cytomegalovirus exposure and HLA in healthy donors. Using immunoSEQ multiplex PCR, the repertoire was profiled, and TCRdb retains in-frame clones only, with some absent. This repertoire shows some 190,000 clones, roughly 88% found once; its top ten account for around 1.6%. The sequencing input was PBMCs. The origin of the receptors is a woman aged 18-29 years in good health and CMV-seronegative.

The gene calls are TRBV25-1 and TRBJ1-1; 9 bases are shared with TRBD1. The CDR3 length is 17 residues. The V and J ends lost 1 base and 2 bases, in that order; junction bases with no gene match: 8. Per the germline V gene, CDR1 is MGHDK and CDR2 is SYGVNS. CDR3 region: CASSEWGTGKVNTEAFF. CDR3 bases: TGTGCCAGCAGTGAATGGGGGACAGGGAAGGTAAACACTGAAGCTTTCTTT.

This chain connects TRBV11-2 to TRBJ2-7; 8 nucleotides align to TRBD1. The CDR3 has 13 amino acids. Losses at the gene ends were 5 bases for V and 4 bases for J; bases not matched to a gene: 4. CDR1 SGHAT and CDR2 FQNNGV come from the germline V gene. In DNA form, the CDR3 reads TGTGCCAGCAGCAGACAGGGGACTTACGAGCAGTACTTC. Amino acids: CASSRQGTYEQYF. The entire variable domain, with the rest obtained from reference TRBV11-2 and TRBJ2-7, is as follows: EAGVAQSPRYKIIEKRQSVAFWCNPISGHATLYWYQQILGQGPKLLIQFQNNGVVDDSQLPKDRFSAERLKGVDSTLKIQPAKLEDSAVYLCASSRQGTYEQYFGPGTRLTVT.

This chain uses TRBV11-3 with TRBJ1-1; D ambiguous. Germline-derived CDR1 and CDR2 are SGHNT and YENEEA. Trimming took 3 bases from V and 9 from J, leaving 11 bases between them. The CDR3 runs to 12 residues. The CDR3 DNA sequence: TGTGCCAGCAGCTTGGTGGAGGGAAAAGCTTTCTTT. Its translation: CASSLVEGKAFF. The full variable domain, with the rest looked up from reference TRBV11-3 and TRBJ1-1, is EAGVVQSPRYKIIEKKQPVAFWCNPISGHNTLYWYLQNLGQGPELLIRYENEEAVDDSQLPKDRFSAERLKGVDSTLKIQPAELGDSAVYLCASSLVEGKAFFGQGTRLTVV.

The CDR3 DNA is TGTGCCAGCAGACCCGGGACAGGGGGCGTCCAGCAGTACTTC. It translates to CASRPGTGGVQQYF. The chain couples TRBV6-5 to TRBJ2-7; 12 bases align to TRBD1. The CDR3 spans 14 residues. Germline-derived CDR1 and CDR2 are MNHEY and SVGAGI. The J segment lost 8 bases and the V segment lost 6 bases, leaving 8 bases of the junction unmatched.

This clone has more than one count but fewer than ten. The V and J genes are TRBV7-3 and TRBJ1-6; D not certain. In germline, CDR1 is SGHTA, CDR2 FQGTGA. The CDR3 totals 14 residues. With 5 bases removed from V and 7 bases from J, the gap between germline ends came to 12 bases. CDR3 in amino acids: CASSAAGINSPLHF. The CDR3 DNA sequence: TGTGCCAGCAGCGCCGCGGGAATCAATTCACCCCTCCACTTT.

The rearrangement uses TRBV5-6 and TRBJ2-3; TRBD2 matches 12 bases. This CDR3 is built from 15 residues. The junction had 2 bases not matched to a gene; V was cut back by 6 bases and J by 0 bases. Germline lookup yields CDR1 SGHDT and CDR2 YYEEEE. CDR3 sequence (DNA): TGTGCCAGCAACCTAGCGGGGGGGAGCACAGATACGCAGTATTTT. This gives the protein CASNLAGGSTDTQYF.

The V call is TRBV30, the J call TRBJ1-1; 8 nucleotides agree with TRBD1. J was trimmed by 0 bases and V by 5 bases; bases with no gene match: 5. This CDR3 region has 14 residues. Looked up from germline, CDR1 is GTSNPN and CDR2 is SVGIG (reference sequence). CDR3 nucleotide sequence: TGTGCCTGGGAGGGGGACAGGCTGAACACTGAAGCTTTCTTT. Its translation is CAWEGDRLNTEAFF.

V and J are TRBV14 and TRBJ1-5, with D possibly being TRBD1 (6 bases). V lost 0 bases and J 10 bases, leaving 10 bases between the germline ends. The CDR3 is 13 residues long. CDR1 and CDR2 from the germline V gene are SGHDN and FVKESK. The CDR3 sequence is CASSQDAGAPQHF. CDR3 nucleotide sequence: TGTGCCAGCAGCCAAGATGCAGGGGCCCCCCAGCATTTT.

The count of this clone is one. The J gene is TRBJ2-7, the V gene TRBV29-1, with 9 bases identical to TRBD2. The junction had 16 bases not matched to a gene; V was cut back by 5 bases and J by 5 bases. Germline-derived CDR1 and CDR2 are SQVTM and ANQGSEA. The CDR3 runs to 16 residues. CDR3 sequence: CSVWKRGAQGRDEQYF. For the CDR3, the DNA is TGCAGCGTTTGGAAGCGGGGGGCACAGGGTAGGGACGAGCAGTACTTC.

For the CDR3, the DNA is TGCGCCAGCAGCTTGGTAGCGGACAATGAGCAGTTCTTC. Amino acid sequence: CASSLVADNEQFF. This chain uses TRBV5-1 with TRBJ2-1, with D perhaps matching TRBD2 (6 bases). This CDR3 has 13 amino acids. The germline V gene has CDR1 SGHRS and CDR2 YFSETQ. Between the trimmed V and J ends, which lost 0 bases and 5 bases, there was a span of 6 bases. Variable domain in full (rest from reference TRBV5-1 and TRBJ2-1): KAGVTQTPRYLIKTRGQQVTLSCSPISGHRSVSWYQQTPGQGLQFLFEYFSETQRNKGNFPGRFSGRQFSNSRSEMNVSTLELGDSALYLCASSLVADNEQFFGPGTRLTVL.

The rearrangement links TRBV27 to TRBJ1-6; no clear D gene. The germline V gene has CDR1 MNHEY and CDR2 SMNVEV (reference sequence). This CDR3 comprises 13 residues. Trimming removed 0 bases at V and 10 bases at J, with 7 bases between. The CDR3 DNA is TGTGCCAGCAGTTTATCCGGAGGGTCACCCCTCCACTTT. Protein sequence: CASSLSGGSPLHF.